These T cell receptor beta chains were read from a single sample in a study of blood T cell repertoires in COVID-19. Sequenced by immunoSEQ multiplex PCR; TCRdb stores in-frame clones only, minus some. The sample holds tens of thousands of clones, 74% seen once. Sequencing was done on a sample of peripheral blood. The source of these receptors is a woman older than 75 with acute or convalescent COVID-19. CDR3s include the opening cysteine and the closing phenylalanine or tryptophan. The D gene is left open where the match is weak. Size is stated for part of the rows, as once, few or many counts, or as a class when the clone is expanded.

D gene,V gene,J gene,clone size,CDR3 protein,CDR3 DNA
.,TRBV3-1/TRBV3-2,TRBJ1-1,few,CASSQGLTGWSTEAFF,TGTGCCAGCAGCCAAGGTCTAACAGGGTGGAGCACTGAAGCTTTCTTT
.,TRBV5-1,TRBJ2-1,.,CASREGGGRNEQFF,TGCGCCAGCCGTGAAGGGGGGGGACGCAATGAGCAGTTCTTC
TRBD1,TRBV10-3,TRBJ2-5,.,CATATGIETQYF,TGTGCCACCGCGACAGGGATAGAGACCCAGTACTTC
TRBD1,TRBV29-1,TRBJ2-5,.,CSVGQGAETQYF,TGCAGCGTAGGACAGGGGGCCGAGACCCAGTACTTC
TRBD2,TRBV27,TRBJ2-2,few,CASSAAGGVRQRRTGELFF,TGTGCCAGCAGTGCCGCGGGAGGGGTTAGACAAAGACGCACCGGGGAGCTGTTTTTT
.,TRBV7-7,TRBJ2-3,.,CASSANALDTQYF,TGTGCTAGCAGCGCGAACGCGTTGGATACGCAGTATTTT
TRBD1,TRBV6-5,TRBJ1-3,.,CASSRQGLSGNTIYF,TGTGCCAGCAGCCGACAGGGACTCTCTGGAAACACCATATATTTT
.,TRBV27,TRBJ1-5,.,CASSLSRAPNQPQHF,TGTGCCAGCAGTTTATCCAGGGCCCCTAATCAGCCCCAGCATTTT
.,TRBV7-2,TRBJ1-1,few,CASSPHMNTEAFF,TGTGCCAGCAGCCCCCACATGAACACTGAAGCTTTCTTT
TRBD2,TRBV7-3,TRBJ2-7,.,CASSLTRTREQYF,TGTGCCAGCAGCTTAACCCGGACTAGGGAACAGTACTTC
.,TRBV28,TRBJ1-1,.,CASSFGQGSTEAFF,TGTGCCAGCAGTTTCGGGCAGGGGAGCACTGAAGCTTTCTTT